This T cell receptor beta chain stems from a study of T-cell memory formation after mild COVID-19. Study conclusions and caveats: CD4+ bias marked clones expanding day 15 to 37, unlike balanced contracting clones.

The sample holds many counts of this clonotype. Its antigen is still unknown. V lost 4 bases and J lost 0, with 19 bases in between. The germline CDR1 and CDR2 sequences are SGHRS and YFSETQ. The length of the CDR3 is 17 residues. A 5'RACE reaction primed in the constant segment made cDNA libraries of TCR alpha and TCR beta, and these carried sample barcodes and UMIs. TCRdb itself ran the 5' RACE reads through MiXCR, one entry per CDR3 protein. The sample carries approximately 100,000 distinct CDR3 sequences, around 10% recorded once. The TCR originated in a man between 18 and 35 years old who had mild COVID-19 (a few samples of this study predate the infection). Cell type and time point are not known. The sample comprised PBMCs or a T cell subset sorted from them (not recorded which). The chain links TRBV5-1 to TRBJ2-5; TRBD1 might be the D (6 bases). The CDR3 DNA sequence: TGCGCCAGCAGCACCCCCCCGGGACAAGAGTACCAAGAGACCCAGTACTTC. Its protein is CASSTPPGQEYQETQYF.